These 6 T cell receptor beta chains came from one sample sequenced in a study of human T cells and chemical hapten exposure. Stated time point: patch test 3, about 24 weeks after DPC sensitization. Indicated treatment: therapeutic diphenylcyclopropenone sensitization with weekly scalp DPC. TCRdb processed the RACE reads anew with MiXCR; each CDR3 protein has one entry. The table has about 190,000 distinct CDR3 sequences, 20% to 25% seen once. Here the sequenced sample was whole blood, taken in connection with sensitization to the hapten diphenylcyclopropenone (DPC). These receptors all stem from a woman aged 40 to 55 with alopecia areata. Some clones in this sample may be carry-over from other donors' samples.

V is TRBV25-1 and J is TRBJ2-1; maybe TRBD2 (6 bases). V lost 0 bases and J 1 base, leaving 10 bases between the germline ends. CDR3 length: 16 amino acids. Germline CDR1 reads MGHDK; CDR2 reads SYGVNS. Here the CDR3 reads CASSEYLGGSYNEQFF. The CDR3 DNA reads TGTGCCAGCAGTGAATATTTGGGAGGTTCCTACAATGAGCAGTTCTTC.

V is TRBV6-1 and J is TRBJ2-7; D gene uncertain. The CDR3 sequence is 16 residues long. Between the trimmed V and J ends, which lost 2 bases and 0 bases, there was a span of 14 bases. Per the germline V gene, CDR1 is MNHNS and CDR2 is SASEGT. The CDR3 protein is CASSELVALTSYEQYF. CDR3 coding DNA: TGTGCCAGCAGTGAACTCGTGGCACTAACCTCCTACGAGCAGTACTTC.

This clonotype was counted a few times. The CDR3 is CASSFAEETQYF. Written as DNA, the CDR3 is TGTGCCAGCAGCTTCGCGGAAGAGACCCAGTACTTC. The chain recombines TRBV7-6 with TRBJ2-5; D uncertain. V shed 3 bases and J shed 3 bases, with 5 bases lying between them. Germline assignment: CDR1 SGHVS and CDR2 FNYEAQ. The CDR3 sequence is 12 residues long.

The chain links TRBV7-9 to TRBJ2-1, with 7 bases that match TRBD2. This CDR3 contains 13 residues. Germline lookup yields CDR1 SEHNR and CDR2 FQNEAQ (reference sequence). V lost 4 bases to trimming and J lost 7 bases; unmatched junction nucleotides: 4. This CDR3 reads CASSWGGSNEQFF. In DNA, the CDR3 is TGTGCCAGCAGCTGGGGCGGGAGTAATGAGCAGTTCTTC.

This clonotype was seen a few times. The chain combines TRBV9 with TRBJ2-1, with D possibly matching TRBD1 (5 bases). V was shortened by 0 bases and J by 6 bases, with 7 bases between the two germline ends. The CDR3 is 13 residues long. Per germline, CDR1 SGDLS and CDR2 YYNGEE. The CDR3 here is CASSVGQGNEQFF. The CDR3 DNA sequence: TGTGCCAGCAGCGTAGGCCAGGGCAATGAGCAGTTCTTC.

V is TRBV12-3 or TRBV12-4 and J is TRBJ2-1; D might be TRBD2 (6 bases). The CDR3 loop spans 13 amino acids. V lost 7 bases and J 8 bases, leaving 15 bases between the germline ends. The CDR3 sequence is CASKTGESHEQFF. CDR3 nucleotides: TGTGCCAGCAAGACGGGAGAGAGTCATGAGCAGTTCTTC.